The 21 T cell receptor beta chains below were found in one sample sequenced in a study of cytomegalovirus exposure and HLA in healthy donors. Primers: 60 Vbeta forward and 13 Jbeta reverse. Clones were sequenced by immunoSEQ multiplex PCR, and TCRdb holds only the in-frame ones, with some missing. Seen here are 150,000 or so clones, around 80% observed once, and the top ten hold about 6.3%. Sequencing was performed on PBMCs. The origin of the receptors is a male donor in good health and CMV-seropositive.

V gene TRBV5-6 combines with J gene TRBJ2-7; 7 nucleotides agree with TRBD2. J lost 1 base, V lost 6 bases, and 10 bases had no gene match. The CDR3 consists of 15 residues. Germline V CDR1 and CDR2: SGHDT, YYEEEE. The CDR3 here is CASTRSRGGSYEQYF. For the CDR3, the DNA is TGTGCCAGCACCCGGAGTCGCGGGGGTTCCTACGAGCAGTACTTC.

This clone was picked up one time. V is TRBV11-2 and J is TRBJ2-2; 11 bases fit TRBD2. J was trimmed by 8 bases and V by 0 bases; bases with no gene match: 11. This CDR3 is 18 amino acids long. Germline V gene lookup returns CDR1 SGHAT and CDR2 FQNNGV. The CDR3 region is CASSLDRRLAGIPGELFF. The CDR3 DNA sequence: TGTGCCAGCAGCTTAGATCGAAGACTAGCGGGAATCCCGGGGGAGCTGTTTTTT.

The chain recombines TRBV5-4 with TRBJ2-3; D is ambiguous. V was clipped by 4 bases and J by 2 bases, with 8 bases between them. Germline lookup yields CDR1 SGHNT and CDR2 YYREEE (reference sequence). The CDR3 loop spans 13 amino acids. CDR3: CASSIYSTDTQYF. The DNA of the CDR3 is TGTGCCAGCAGCATATACTCCACAGATACGCAGTATTTT.

The gene calls are TRBV18 and TRBJ2-4, with a weak D call TRBD2 (6 bases). Deletions cut 3 bases from V and 6 bases from J, with 12 bases between. In germline, CDR1 is KGHSH, CDR2 LQKENI. The CDR3 has 14 residues. CDR3 DNA sequence: TGTGCCAGCTCACCCTCTTTGGAGGGAAACATTCAGTACTTC. This sequence encodes CASSPSLEGNIQYF.

V and J are TRBV5-1 and TRBJ2-2; 8 bases map to TRBD2. The CDR3 sequence is 17 residues long. V lost 0 bases, J lost 4 bases, and 8 bases stayed unmatched. The germline CDR1 and CDR2 sequences are SGHRS and YFSETQ. CDR3 in DNA: TGCGCCAGCAGCTTGGCCGGGGGGGACACCCTCACCGGGGAGCTGTTTTTT. It translates to CASSLAGGDTLTGELFF.

The gene calls are TRBV7-9 and TRBJ2-7, with D perhaps matching TRBD1 (5 bases). CDR3 size: 13 residues. Trimming shortened V by 1 base and J by 5 bases, and 9 bases separated the two germline ends. Germline V gives CDR1 SEHNR, CDR2 FQNEAQ (reference sequence). The DNA of the CDR3 is TGTGCCAGCAGCTTAGTTAGGGGTGACGAGCAGTACTTC. Protein: CASSLVRGDEQYF. Full variable domain (missing parts from reference TRBV7-9 and TRBJ2-7): DTGVSQNPRHKITKRGQNVTFRCDPISEHNRLYWYRQTLGQGPEFLTYFQNEAQLEKSRLLSDRFSAERPKGSFSTLEIQRTEQGDSAMYLCASSLVRGDEQYFGPGTRLTVT.

The chain couples TRBV6-5 to TRBJ1-1, with D uncertain. The germline V gene has CDR1 MNHEY and CDR2 SVGAGI. V dropped 8 bases and J dropped 1 base, with 14 bases sitting between them. The length of the CDR3 is 14 residues. CDR3 sequence reads: CASRETAGNTEAFF. For the CDR3, the DNA is TGTGCCAGCCGGGAAACAGCAGGGAACACTGAAGCTTTCTTT.

The J gene is TRBJ2-2, the V gene TRBV7-4, with 9 nucleotides matching TRBD1. The CDR3 runs 16 residues. Germline assignment: CDR1 SGHVT and CDR2 SQSDAQ. V lost 5 bases to trimming and J lost 0 bases; unmatched junction nucleotides: 4. The CDR3 here is CASSPRDRANTGELFF. The CDR3, as DNA: TGTGCCAGCAGCCCCCGGGACAGGGCGAACACCGGGGAGCTGTTTTTT.

Comment on this clone: Relative to the germline gene, one junction end is altered; a read error may explain this. The V call is TRBV7-9, the J call TRBJ1-2, with TRBD1 matching 8 bases. There are 15 residues in the CDR3. CDR1 and CDR2 (germline): SEHNR, FQNEAQ (reference sequence). In DNA form, the CDR3 reads TGTTCCAGCAGCTCGGGACAGGCCTTAAACTATGGCTACACCTTC. Amino acids: CSSSSGQALNYGYTF. The full variable domain, in which reference TRBV7-9 and TRBJ1-2 provide the parts outside the CDR3, is DTGVSQNPRHKITKRGQNVTFRCDPISEHNRLYWYRQTLGQGPEFLTYFQNEAQLEKSRLLSDRFSAERPKGSFSTLEIQRTEQGDSAMYLCSSSSGQALNYGYTFGSGTRLTVV.

This clone appeared a few times. CDR3 in DNA: TGTGCCAGCAGCCCCCGGAAGCGCCCCTCTAACTATGGCTACACCTTC. Its protein is CASSPRKRPSNYGYTF. This chain links TRBV28 with TRBJ1-2; no clear D. V dropped 6 bases and J dropped 0 bases, with 17 bases sitting between them. Germline values: CDR1 MDHEN, CDR2 SYDVKM. The CDR3 runs to 16 residues.

J is TRBJ2-5 and V is TRBV6-5, with D perhaps TRBD2 (5 bases). The germline gives CDR1 MNHEY, CDR2 SVGAGI. There are 15 residues in the CDR3. Trimming stripped 1 base from V and 2 bases from J, with 11 bases between. In nucleotides, the CDR3 is TGTGCCAGCAGTTACTTCAAACTAGGACAAGAGACCCAGTACTTC. As protein: CASSYFKLGQETQYF.

V and J are TRBV7-6 and TRBJ2-7; 10 nucleotides line up with TRBD1. Per germline, CDR1 SGHVS and CDR2 FNYEAQ. Unmatched junction bases numbered 3, after V lost 5 bases and J lost 2 bases. The length of the CDR3 is 14 residues. The DNA for the CDR3 is TGTGCCAGCAGCCACGGGACAGGGGCCTACGAGCAGTACTTC. Its protein product is CASSHGTGAYEQYF. Full variable domain (remainder filled in from reference TRBV7-6 and TRBJ2-7): GAGVSQSPRYKVTKRGQDVALRCDPISGHVSLYWYRQALGQGPEFLTYFNYEAQQDKSGLPNDRFSAERPEGSISTLTIQRTEQRDSAMYRCASSHGTGAYEQYFGPGTRLTVT.

This clone was recorded only once. This chain uses TRBV9 with TRBJ2-5; 14 bases are shared with TRBD2. V was clipped by 4 bases and J by 5 bases; unmatched bases: 7. This CDR3 is built from 16 residues. Germline-derived CDR1 and CDR2 are SGDLS and YYNGEE. As DNA, the CDR3 is TGTGCCAGCAGCCCTCGACTAGCGGGAGGGACGGAGACCCAGTACTTC. It yields the protein CASSPRLAGGTETQYF. The variable domain in full, with the rest retrieved from reference TRBV9 and TRBJ2-5, is DSGVTQTPKHLITATGQRVTLRCSPRSGDLSVYWYQQSLDQGLQFLIQYYNGEERAKGNILERFSAQQFPDLHSELNLSSLELGDSALYFCASSPRLAGGTETQYFGPGTRLLVL.

The CDR3 reads CASCRGRDTGELFF. The CDR3 coding sequence is TGTGCCAGCTGCCGGGGAAGGGACACCGGGGAGCTGTTTTTT. This chain connects TRBV27 to TRBJ2-2; a possible D gene is TRBD2 (5 bases). The germline V gene encodes CDR1 MNHEY and CDR2 SMNVEV (reference sequence). V lost 8 bases to trimming and J lost 3 bases, with 13 bases between them. The CDR3 totals 14 residues.

V usage is TRBV27 and J usage is TRBJ1-5; D is uncertain. Germline V gives CDR1 MNHEY, CDR2 SMNVEV (reference sequence). V gave up 5 bases and J gave up 2 bases, with 13 bases separating them. This CDR3 spans 15 amino acids. The CDR3 loop is CASSQAGSGNQPQHF. CDR3 sequence (DNA): TGTGCCAGCAGTCAGGCGGGGTCAGGCAATCAGCCCCAGCATTTT.

This chain connects TRBV14 to TRBJ1-1; no firm D call. CDR1 and CDR2 (germline): SGHDN, FVKESK. Deletions cut 5 bases from V and 8 bases from J, with 21 bases between. The CDR3 runs to 15 residues. CDR3 amino acids: CASSSQEVGNAEAFF. CDR3 sequence (DNA): TGTGCCAGCAGCTCCCAGGAGGTCGGGAATGCAGAAGCTTTCTTT. Full variable domain (missing parts from reference TRBV14 and TRBJ1-1): EAGVTQFPSHSVIEKGQTVTLRCDPISGHDNLYWYRRVMGKEIKFLLHFVKESKQDESGMPNNRFLAERTGGTYSTLKVQPAELEDSGVYFCASSSQEVGNAEAFFGQGTRLTVV.

This rearrangement joins TRBV28 to TRBJ1-5; D not resolved. Trimming took 1 base from V and 4 from J, leaving 17 bases between them. The germline V gene encodes CDR1 MDHEN and CDR2 SYDVKM. This CDR3 comprises 17 residues. CDR3 sequence (DNA): TGTGCCAGCAGTTTATTCAGCATGAGGGAAGGAAATCAGCCCCAGCATTTT. Translating it yields CASSLFSMREGNQPQHF.

The V and J genes are TRBV30 and TRBJ1-1; TRBD1 might be the D (5 bases). Germline V gene data show CDR1 as GTSNPN and CDR2 as SVGIG (reference sequence). V shed 5 bases and J shed 5 bases, with 12 bases lying between them. There are 12 residues in the CDR3. DNA of the CDR3: TGTGCCTGGTTCAGGGTTGATACTGAAGCTTTCTTT. As protein: CAWFRVDTEAFF.

CDR3 sequence: CASSKRGRPSEQYF. In DNA, the CDR3 is TGTGCCAGCAGCAAAAGGGGGCGCCCGTCCGAGCAGTACTTC. This chain links TRBV28 with TRBJ2-7; TRBD1 agrees at 7 bases. Unmatched junction bases numbered 11, after V lost 6 bases and J lost 6 bases. This CDR3 region has 14 residues. Germline V gene data show CDR1 as MDHEN and CDR2 as SYDVKM.

The chain combines TRBV2 with TRBJ2-5; TRBD2 aligns across 9 bases. The end of the DNA aligns better with TRBJ2-7, so the J call may be wrong. Germline V gene lookup returns CDR1 SNHLY and CDR2 FYNNEI. The CDR3 sequence is 16 residues long. CDR3 protein: CARKLHLAGDAYEQYF. The CDR3, as DNA: TGTGCCAGGAAGTTGCACTTAGCGGGAGACGCCTACGAGCAGTACTTC.

This clone has just a few counts. CDR3 loop: CASSWGTLAGGDTQYF. CDR3 DNA sequence: TGCGCCAGCAGCTGGGGGACCCTAGCGGGAGGAGATACGCAGTATTTT. The chain combines TRBV5-1 with TRBJ2-3; TRBD2 aligns across 11 bases. Germline CDR1 reads SGHRS; CDR2 reads YFSETQ. The V segment lost 3 bases and the J segment 5 bases; nucleotides outside the gene matches: 8. The CDR3 spans 16 residues. Variable domain in full (rest from reference TRBV5-1 and TRBJ2-3): KAGVTQTPRYLIKTRGQQVTLSCSPISGHRSVSWYQQTPGQGLQFLFEYFSETQRNKGNFPGRFSGRQFSNSRSEMNVSTLELGDSALYLCASSWGTLAGGDTQYFGPGTRLTVL.